The T cell receptor beta chain described here comes from a study of molecular identifiers for immune sequencing clone quantification. The bulk TCR libraries were made with methods described before and with listed TCR primers. TCRdb fed the PCR reads into MiXCR, producing one record per CDR3 protein. The table includes over 300,000 distinct CDR3 sequences, roughly a quarter detected once. The table lists this clonotype with many counts. Between the trimmed V and J ends, which lost 4 bases and 6 bases, there was a span of 6 bases. This CDR3 is built from 10 residues. Germline V CDR1 and CDR2: SQVTM, ANQGSEA.

The rearrangement links TRBV29-1 to TRBJ1-1; D remains unclear. The sequencing sample was made of naive CD8+ T cells from blood, with Jurkat cell RNA spiked in. Subset given: FACS-sorted CD8+CD4-CCR7+CD45RA+ naive T cells. The receptor was isolated from a human donor in good health. Some libraries in this study had Jurkat cell RNA spiked in. CDR3 DNA sequence: TGCAGCGTTGGGCAACCTGAAGCTTTCTTT. Amino acid sequence: CSVGQPEAFF.